These 12 T cell receptor beta chains originate from one sample sequenced in a study of blood T cell repertoires in COVID-19. Assay used: immunoSEQ multiplex PCR; TCRdb lists only in-frame clones, some missing. This sample yields tens of thousands of clones, of which around 90% are seen a single time; more than 5% belongs to the top ten. The sequencing input was peripheral blood. The receptors were gathered from a man aged 55 to 70 with active COVID-19.

CDR3 coding DNA: TGCGCCAGCAGCCTGGAGGATGGGACACGAATACCCGGGGATACGCAGTATTTT. This codes for CASSLEDGTRIPGDTQYF. The chain combines TRBV5-1 with TRBJ2-3; tentative D call: TRBD1 (6 bases). CDR3 length: 18 amino acids. V was cut by 4 bases and J by 6 bases, with 27 bases left in between. Germline lookup yields CDR1 SGHRS and CDR2 YFSETQ.

This clone was seen a few times. V gene TRBV19 combines with J gene TRBJ1-5, with unresolved D. Between the trimmed V and J ends, which lost 3 bases and 11 bases, there was a span of 11 bases. The germline V gene has CDR1 LNHDA and CDR2 SQIVND (reference sequence). The CDR3 consists of 12 residues. This CDR3 reads CASSITSGAQHF. CDR3 nucleotide sequence: TGTGCCAGTAGTATCACCTCCGGTGCCCAGCATTTT.

V gene TRBV10-3 combines with J gene TRBJ2-7, with TRBD1 matching over 7 bases. In germline, CDR1 is ENHRY, CDR2 SYGVKD. V shed 6 bases and J 5 bases; nucleotides not matched to a gene: 10. The CDR3 length is 14 residues. The CDR3 nucleotides are TGTGCCATCAGACTGACAGGGATTATCAACGAGCAGTACTTC. Protein sequence: CAIRLTGIINEQYF.

This sequence joins TRBV11-2 and TRBJ2-1; TRBD2 matches 8 bases. Germline CDR1 reads SGHAT; CDR2 reads FQNNGV. The J segment lost 5 bases and the V segment lost 2 bases, leaving 2 bases of the junction unmatched. The CDR3 contains 14 residues. In DNA, the CDR3 is TGTGCCAGCAGCTTAACGGGGGGGGACAATGAGCAGTTCTTC. It encodes CASSLTGGDNEQFF.

The rearrangement links TRBV5-5 to TRBJ1-1; 9 bases map to TRBD1. Germline V gene sequence: CDR1 SGHKS, CDR2 YYEKEE (reference sequence). V was pared by 4 bases and J by 0 bases, with 4 bases of the junction left unmatched. The CDR3 is made up of 15 amino acids. CDR3 protein: CASSPGTGMNTEAFF. CDR3 DNA sequence: TGTGCCAGCAGCCCTGGGACAGGGATGAACACTGAAGCTTTCTTT. The full variable domain, its missing parts supplied by reference TRBV5-5 and TRBJ1-1, is DAGVTQSPTHLIKTRGQQVTLRCSPISGHKSVSWYQQVLGQGPQFIFQYYEKEERGRGNFPDRFSARQFPNYSSELNVNALLLGDSALYLCASSPGTGMNTEAFFGQGTRLTVV.

V and J are TRBV19 and TRBJ1-1, with a possible D match to TRBD1 (5 bases). The V and J ends lost 8 bases and 9 bases respectively, with 13 bases between them. The germline V gene has CDR1 LNHDA and CDR2 SQIVND (reference sequence). CDR3 length: 11 residues. As DNA, the CDR3 is TGTGCCAGTCTCGGGGGTCATAAAGCTTTCTTT. Amino acid sequence: CASLGGHKAFF.

This clone turned up a few times. V gene TRBV6-4 combines with J gene TRBJ2-7; D might be TRBD1 (5 bases). There are 17 residues in the CDR3. Trimming stripped 0 bases from V and 1 base from J, with 16 bases between. Germline V gene sequence: CDR1 MRHNA, CDR2 SNTAGT. CDR3 sequence: CASSDSKVTAPSYEQYF. In DNA, the CDR3 is TGTGCCAGCAGTGACTCGAAGGTGACAGCCCCTTCCTACGAGCAGTACTTC.

V is TRBV20-1 and J is TRBJ1-2; no firm D call. Looked up from germline, CDR1 is DFQATT and CDR2 is SNEGSKA (reference sequence). The CDR3 totals 10 residues. DNA of the CDR3: TGCAGCGCTTATGAGTATGGCTACACCTTC. Translation gives CSAYEYGYTF.

The rearrangement links TRBV6-5 to TRBJ2-7; 12 bases align to TRBD2. CDR3 size: 16 residues. In germline, CDR1 is MNHEY, CDR2 SVGAGI. Germline trimming cut 2 bases from V and 3 bases from J; bases unmatched to any gene: 5. CDR3 region: CASSYTSGGSFYEQYF. The CDR3 coding sequence is TGTGCCAGCAGTTACACTAGCGGGGGGTCGTTCTACGAGCAGTACTTC.

The CDR3 sequence is CASSDPRESYNSPLHF. Written as DNA, the CDR3 is TGTGCCAGCAGTGACCCCCGGGAATCCTATAATTCACCCCTCCACTTT. This chain uses TRBV25-1 with TRBJ1-6, with D hard to call. CDR3 length equals 16 residues. The V end was cut by 3 bases, the J end by 1 base, with 10 bases between. CDR1 MGHDK and CDR2 SYGVNS come from the germline V gene.

The chain has TRBV10-1 and TRBJ2-1; TRBD1 matches 9 bases. CDR3 length equals 15 residues. Germline lookup yields CDR1 WNHNN and CDR2 SYGVQD (reference sequence). V gave up 6 bases and J gave up 8 bases; unmatched junction bases: 11. CDR3 nucleotide sequence: TGCGCCAGCAGCGTACCCGGGACAGGGAACGATGAGCAGTTCTTC. Translated, it gives CASSVPGTGNDEQFF.

The DNA for the CDR3 is TGTGCCAGCAGCACCAGGGGGAGTTTGGGTACAGATACGCAGTATTTT. Translated: CASSTRGSLGTDTQYF. This chain uses TRBV11-2 with TRBJ2-3; TRBD1 aligns across 7 bases. Trimming cost V 5 bases and J 3 bases; bases outside gene matches: 11. The CDR3 has 16 residues. The V gene's germline CDR1 is SGHAT and CDR2 FQNNGV.